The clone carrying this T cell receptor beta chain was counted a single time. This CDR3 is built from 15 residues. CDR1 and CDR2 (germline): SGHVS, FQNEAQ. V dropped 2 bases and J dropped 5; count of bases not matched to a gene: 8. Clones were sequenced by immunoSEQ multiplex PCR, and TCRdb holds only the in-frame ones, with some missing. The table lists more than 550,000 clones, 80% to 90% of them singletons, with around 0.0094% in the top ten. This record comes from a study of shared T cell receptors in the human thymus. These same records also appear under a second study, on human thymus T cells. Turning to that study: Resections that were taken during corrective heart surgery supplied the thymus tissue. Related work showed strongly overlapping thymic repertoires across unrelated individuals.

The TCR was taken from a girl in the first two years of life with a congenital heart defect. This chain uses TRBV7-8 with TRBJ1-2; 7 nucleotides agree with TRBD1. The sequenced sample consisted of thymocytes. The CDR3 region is CASSLTQGQPYGYTF. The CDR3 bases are TGTGCCAGCAGCTTAACCCAGGGACAGCCGTATGGCTACACCTTC.